Listed here are 32 T cell receptor beta chains from one sample, sequenced in a study of T-cell memory formation after mild COVID-19. TCRdb redid the calling of the 5' RACE reads with MiXCR, one entry per CDR3 protein. The table includes 50,000 or so distinct CDR3 sequences, approximately 30% detected once. The sequenced sample was PBMCs or a T cell subset sorted from them (not recorded which). The origin of the receptors is a man between 18 and 35 years old who had mild COVID-19 (a few samples of this study predate the infection). Cell type and time point are not known.

Only a few counts were recorded for this clonotype. The rearrangement joins TRBV28 to TRBJ2-5, with TRBD1 matching 11 bases. Germline V gives CDR1 MDHEN, CDR2 SYDVKM. This CDR3 is built from 15 residues. Trimming removed 2 bases from V and 4 bases from J; junction bases left unmatched: 3. The CDR3 DNA follows: TGTGCCAGCAGTTTAGGGACAGGGGGTGTAGAGACCCAGTACTTC. The encoded protein is CASSLGTGGVETQYF.

V and J are TRBV24-1 and TRBJ1-2; 7 positions agree with TRBD1. V lost 3 bases to trimming and J lost 6 bases; unmatched junction nucleotides: 12. CDR3 size: 16 residues. Germline loops: CDR1 KGHDR, CDR2 SFDVKD. DNA for the CDR3: TGTGCCACCAGTGATATACTTGACAGGGATGGTGATGGCTACACCTTC. Protein product: CATSDILDRDGDGYTF.

This clonotype came up a few times. The chain has TRBV7-8 and TRBJ2-2; 7 bases align to TRBD2. There are 15 residues in the CDR3. CDR1 is SGHVS and CDR2 is FQNEAQ in the germline V gene. Unmatched junction bases numbered 12, after V lost 8 bases and J lost 6 bases. The CDR3 DNA sequence: TGTGCCAGCGCCTTATTTGCGGGGGTGGCCGGGGAGCTGTTTTTT. Translated, it gives CASALFAGVAGELFF.

This clonotype has ten or more counts. This chain connects TRBV9 to TRBJ2-4; 10 nucleotides agree with TRBD1. The CDR3 loop spans 16 amino acids. Trimming cost V 4 bases and J 2 bases; bases outside gene matches: 6. Germline values: CDR1 SGDLS, CDR2 YYNGEE. The CDR3 reads CASSPGTGVTKNIQYF. For the CDR3, the DNA is TGTGCCAGCAGCCCTGGGACAGGGGTCACCAAAAACATTCAGTACTTC.

This clonotype has a handful of counts. The chain joins TRBV24-1 to TRBJ2-1, with a tentative D call TRBD2 (7 bases). The CDR3 length is 17 residues. Germline V gives CDR1 KGHDR, CDR2 SFDVKD. V lost 4 bases and J 0 bases, leaving 15 bases between the germline ends. The CDR3 protein is CATSDKNGGPSYNEQFF. The CDR3 DNA sequence: TGTGCCACCAGTGACAAGAACGGGGGGCCCTCCTACAATGAGCAGTTCTTC.

The chain recombines TRBV7-8 with TRBJ1-6; 7 bases line up with TRBD1. This CDR3 contains 15 residues. Germline lookup yields CDR1 SGHVS and CDR2 FQNEAQ. V lost 1 base to trimming and J lost 14 bases; unmatched junction nucleotides: 11. The CDR3 spells CASSLVGRGLDALHF. The CDR3 coding sequence is TGTGCCAGCAGCTTAGTTGGCAGGGGGTTAGACGCCCTCCACTTT. Looking up the rest from reference TRBV7-8 and TRBJ1-6 gives the full variable domain: GAGVSQSPRYKVAKRGQDVALRCDPISGHVSLFWYQQALGQGPEFLTYFQNEAQLDKSGLPSDRFFAERPEGSVSTLKIQRTQQEDSAVYLCASSLVGRGLDALHFGNGTRLTVT.

This clonotype has more than one count but fewer than ten. CDR3 in DNA: TGTGCCAGCAGTGACGGGGAAGATACGCAGTATTTT. Its translation is CASSDGEDTQYF. The J gene is TRBJ2-3, the V gene TRBV6-4; D is ambiguous. Trimming took off 2 bases at V and 5 bases at J, with 5 bases between the two ends. This CDR3 comprises 12 residues. In germline, CDR1 is MRHNA, CDR2 SNTAGT.

This clonotype was detected a few times. The junction departs from germline at one end; a sequencing error may be responsible. V is TRBV9 and J is TRBJ2-2, with a tentative D call TRBD1 (6 bases). This CDR3 has 14 amino acids. Germline loops: CDR1 SGDLS, CDR2 YYNGEE. In DNA, the CDR3 is TGTGCCAGCAGTGTCACAGGGAACCCCGGGGAGCTGTTTTTT. It translates to CASSVTGNPGELFF.

V usage is TRBV15 and J usage is TRBJ2-7; D is perhaps TRBD1 (6 bases). This CDR3 is 13 amino acids long. Trimming left V 2 bases short and J 3 bases short, with 8 bases between. CDR1 is LNHNV, CDR2 YYDKDF, per germline (reference sequence). Here the CDR3 DNA reads TGTGCCACCAGCAGACCACAGGGCTACGAGCAGTACGTC. This codes for CATSRPQGYEQYV.

This clonotype was found many times. V gene TRBV5-4 combines with J gene TRBJ2-2; TRBD2 might be the D (5 bases). Trimming took 2 bases from V and 4 from J, leaving 9 bases between them. The CDR3 is made up of 14 amino acids. Germline lookup yields CDR1 SGHNT and CDR2 YYREEE (reference sequence). The chain's CDR3 is CASSFGVSTGELFF. Written as DNA, the CDR3 is TGTGCCAGCAGCTTCGGGGTATCCACCGGGGAGCTGTTTTTT.

This clonotype came up a few times. The chain links TRBV29-1 to TRBJ2-7, with a possible D match to TRBD1 (6 bases). The germline V and J ends were trimmed by 4 bases and 5 bases, with 21 bases remaining between them. The CDR3 contains 15 residues. Germline V gene data show CDR1 as SQVTM and CDR2 as ANQGSEA. Here the CDR3 reads CSVGGSGAIIHEQYF. DNA for the CDR3: TGCAGCGTTGGAGGGTCAGGGGCCATCATCCACGAGCAGTACTTC.

This clonotype has just a few counts. The rearrangement uses TRBV5-6 and TRBJ1-2; D remains ambiguous. The CDR3 sequence is 15 residues long. Trimming cost V 1 base and J 2 bases, with 12 bases left between them. Germline CDR1 is SGHDT and CDR2 is YYEEEE. The CDR3 sequence: CASSLTTGTNYGYTF. For the CDR3, the DNA is TGTGCCAGCAGCTTGACTACGGGAACCAACTATGGCTACACCTTC.

The V and J genes are TRBV4-3 and TRBJ1-5; D is perhaps TRBD1 (5 bases). The germline gives CDR1 LGHNA, CDR2 YSLEER. This CDR3 has 15 amino acids. Trimming took off 5 bases at V and 1 base at J, with 12 bases between the two ends. The CDR3 coding sequence is TGCGCCAGCAGCTTACGCCGGGACAGCAATCAGCCCCAGCATTTT. Translated, it gives CASSLRRDSNQPQHF.

This clonotype turned up a few times. The chain couples TRBV12-3 or TRBV12-4 to TRBJ1-5, with D possibly being TRBD1 (5 bases). V lost 7 bases and J 4 bases, leaving 11 bases between the germline ends. This CDR3 contains 13 residues. The CDR3 nucleotides are TGTGCCAGCAACGAGGAGGGGAATCAGCCCCAGCATTTT. The encoded protein is CASNEEGNQPQHF.

The chain joins TRBV11-2 to TRBJ2-3, with D unresolved. Trimming shortened V by 0 bases and J by 0 bases, and 16 bases separated the two germline ends. In germline, CDR1 is SGHAT, CDR2 FQNNGV. This CDR3 contains 18 residues. The CDR3 nucleotides are TGTGCCAGCAGCTTAGATCTTGACGGAGAATTTAGCACAGATACGCAGTATTTT. It yields the protein CASSLDLDGEFSTDTQYF.

J is TRBJ2-5 and V is TRBV4-2, with a possible D match to TRBD1 (6 bases). This CDR3 contains 16 residues. The ends were cut back, 4 bases at V and 7 bases at J, with 22 bases in the middle. Per the germline V gene, CDR1 is LGHNA and CDR2 is YNFKEQ. CDR3 amino acids: CASSLGGPEGLGTQYF. The CDR3 DNA reads TGTGCCAGCAGCCTAGGGGGACCGGAAGGCTTGGGGACCCAGTACTTC.

This chain links TRBV2 with TRBJ1-1; D not certain. The germline CDR1 and CDR2 sequences are SNHLY and FYNNEI. CDR3 length: 14 residues. The V end was cut by 2 bases, the J end by 0 bases, with 7 bases between. The CDR3 here is CASSERQMNTEAFF. In DNA, the CDR3 is TGTGCCAGCAGTGAACGGCAGATGAACACTGAAGCTTTCTTT. The full variable domain, completed using reference TRBV2 and TRBJ1-1, is EPEVTQTPSHQVTQMGQEVILRCVPISNHLYFYWYRQILGQKVEFLVSFYNNEISEKSEIFDDQFSVERPDGSNFTLKIRSTKLEDSAMYFCASSERQMNTEAFFGQGTRLTVV.

This clonotype was observed a handful of times. This rearrangement joins TRBV4-3 to TRBJ2-5; tentatively, D is TRBD1 (5 bases). The ends were cut back, 0 bases at V and 2 bases at J, with 7 bases in the middle. The CDR3 length is 14 residues. CDR1 and CDR2 (germline): LGHNA, YSLEER. CDR3 in amino acids: CASSQDPGQETQYF. The CDR3 DNA reads TGCGCCAGCAGCCAAGATCCAGGGCAAGAGACCCAGTACTTC.

This clonotype was observed a few times. V usage is TRBV29-1 and J usage is TRBJ2-7; 8 bases fit TRBD1. The CDR3 totals 15 residues. Trimming at V came to 1 base and at J to 0 bases, leaving 5 bases not matched to a gene. The V gene's germline CDR1 is SQVTM and CDR2 ANQGSEA. CDR3 sequence (DNA): TGCAGCGTTGAAGGAGAGACAGGGGACTCCTACGAGCAGTACTTC. It codes for CSVEGETGDSYEQYF.

The chain recombines TRBV7-2 with TRBJ2-1; 9 bases align to TRBD2. There are 16 residues in the CDR3. From germline, CDR1 is SGHTA and CDR2 FQGNSA. V shed 1 base and J 3 bases; nucleotides not matched to a gene: 4. The CDR3 DNA sequence: TGTGCCAGCAGCTTAGACGCGGGGGGGATCTACAATGAGCAGTTCTTC. Translating it yields CASSLDAGGIYNEQFF.

This clonotype has just a few counts. The V call is TRBV7-9, the J call TRBJ2-3; 8 bases align to TRBD2. Germline-derived CDR1 and CDR2 are SEHNR and FQNEAQ (reference sequence). CDR3 length equals 17 residues. V shed 4 bases, J shed 2 bases, and the junction held 11 bases outside the gene matches. The CDR3 loop is CASSSTRAGASTDTQYF. The CDR3 DNA is TGTGCCAGCAGCTCGACACGAGCGGGGGCCTCCACAGATACGCAGTATTTT.

The chain's CDR3 is CASSRTGQPQHF. CDR3 bases: TGTGCCAGCAGCCGGACCGGGCAGCCCCAGCATTTT. The chain combines TRBV6-2 or TRBV6-3 with TRBJ1-5; D gene unclear. In germline, CDR1 is MNHEY, CDR2 SVGEGT. The V end was cut by 6 bases, the J end by 7 bases, with 10 bases between. This CDR3 contains 12 residues.

The chain has TRBV5-1 and TRBJ1-2, with D uncertain. This CDR3 is built from 18 residues. CDR1 is SGHRS and CDR2 is YFSETQ in the germline V gene. V gave up 4 bases and J gave up 0 bases, with 22 bases separating them. CDR3 residues: CASSQRGPMRPTNYGYTF. CDR3 DNA: TGCGCCAGCAGCCAGAGAGGGCCGATGAGGCCCACTAACTATGGCTACACCTTC.

The rearrangement links TRBV7-2 to TRBJ1-3; D not certain. Trimming pared 5 bases from V and 0 bases from J, leaving 11 bases between. The CDR3 has 15 amino acids. Germline V CDR1 and CDR2: SGHTA, FQGNSA. CDR3 sequence: CASSLVPSSGNTIYF. For the CDR3, the DNA is TGTGCCAGCAGCCTAGTTCCGAGCTCTGGAAACACCATATATTTT.

This clonotype was observed a few times. CDR3 sequence reads: CASIPGTQETQYF. DNA for the CDR3: TGTGCCAGCATCCCGGGGACCCAAGAGACCCAGTACTTC. V gene TRBV7-9 combines with J gene TRBJ2-5, with D tentatively TRBD1 or TRBD2 (5 bases each). Germline values: CDR1 SEHNR, CDR2 FQNEAQ (reference sequence). V was cut by 7 bases and J by 1 base, with 10 bases left in between. CDR3 length: 13 amino acids.

This clonotype was detected a few times. This chain joins TRBV4-1 and TRBJ2-4; D gene unclear. The germline V gene encodes CDR1 MGHRA and CDR2 YSYEKL. CDR3 size: 13 residues. The V end lost 0 bases, the J end lost 8 bases, and 8 bases lay between the germline ends. Here the CDR3 DNA reads TGCGCCAGCAGCCAAGATCGGGTGGACATTCAGTACTTC. As protein: CASSQDRVDIQYF.

This chain connects TRBV4-3 to TRBJ2-1, with 12 bases matching TRBD2. V was pared by 0 bases and J by 5 bases, with 5 bases of the junction left unmatched. Germline V gene lookup returns CDR1 LGHNA and CDR2 YSLEER. The CDR3 sequence is 17 residues long. CDR3 DNA sequence: TGCGCCAGCAGCCAAGATTGGACTAGCGGGGTTGACAATGAGCAGTTCTTC. The encoded protein is CASSQDWTSGVDNEQFF.

This clonotype was seen a handful of times. The chain links TRBV7-8 to TRBJ1-3; no definite D call. The CDR3 totals 16 residues. CDR1 and CDR2 from the germline V gene are SGHVS and FQNEAQ. The germline V and J ends were trimmed by 5 bases and 1 base, with 15 bases remaining between them. DNA of the CDR3: TGTGCCAGCAGCCCTTCACGTTGGGCATCTGGAAACACCATATATTTT. Translated: CASSPSRWASGNTIYF.

The chain recombines TRBV4-1 with TRBJ1-2, with 9 bases matching TRBD1. The CDR3 extends over 16 amino acids. J gave up 8 bases and V 4 bases, and 14 bases lay outside the gene matches. Germline V gene data show CDR1 as MGHRA and CDR2 as YSYEKL. The CDR3 nucleotides read TGCGCCAGCAGCCCGATAGCCGGGACAGGGACGATCGGCTACACCTTC. Residues: CASSPIAGTGTIGYTF.

This sequence joins TRBV21-1 and TRBJ2-7; TRBD1 is the table's D call and was not checked against the DNA. TRBV21-1 is a pseudogene segment. This CDR3 has 15 residues. The DNA of the CDR3 is TGTGCCAGCAGCACTATGCGTCCGGGGGGCAACGAGCAGTACTTC. The encoded protein is CASSTMRPGGNEQYF.

This chain links TRBV5-6 with TRBJ2-7, with D uncertain. CDR1 is SGHDT, CDR2 YYEEEE, per germline. V gave up 4 bases and J gave up 3 bases, with 11 bases separating them. The CDR3 totals 13 residues. The CDR3 loop reads CASSRSSHYEQYF. As DNA, the CDR3 is TGTGCCAGCAGCCGGAGTTCCCACTACGAGCAGTACTTC. Using reference TRBV5-6 and TRBJ2-7 for the parts outside the CDR3, the full variable domain is DAGVTQSPTHLIKTRGQQVTLRCSPKSGHDTVSWYQQALGQGPQFIFQYYEEEERQRGNFPDRFSGHQFPNYSSELNVNALLLGDSALYLCASSRSSHYEQYFGPGTRLTVT.

The CDR3 DNA follows: TGTGCCAGCGGCGGGGAGTACTACGAGCAGTACTTC. It encodes CASGGEYYEQYF. This chain connects TRBV12-3 or TRBV12-4 to TRBJ2-7; possible D gene TRBD2, 6 bases. V was trimmed by 8 bases and J by 3 bases, leaving 11 bases between them. The CDR3 consists of 12 residues.